The sequence of this T cell receptor (beta chain) was determined in a study of T-cell reconstitution after alpha-beta-depleted transplantation in children. Study-wide results and limits: There were some patients whose high TCRbeta diversity at day 60 came from surviving recipient T cells and thymic progenitors. Reportedly, roughly two months post-transplant, alpha-beta T cells arose from several hundred expanded graft clones. Newly made T cells mostly supplied T-cell counts and diversity one year after transplant.

This clonotype turned up a few times. What it binds is not known. Unique molecular identifiers were used to barcode this TCRbeta library. MiXCR, run by TCRdb on the PCR reads, gives a single entry per CDR3 protein. The sample carries roughly 790,000 distinct CDR3 sequences, roughly 15% recorded once. This sequence originates from a male patient younger than 18 who had a stem cell transplant for acute lymphoblastic leukemia, so the T cells may come from the graft donor. The sequenced sample was PBMCs, mostly from graft donor cells, obtained 360 days after TCRalphabeta/CD19-depleted stem cell transplant.

CDR3 residues: CSAREDGASGYTF. CDR3 nucleotide sequence: TGCAGTGCTAGGGAGGACGGGGCGAGTGGCTACACCTTC. The chain has TRBV20-1 and TRBJ1-2, with a weak D call TRBD1 (5 bases). CDR1 and CDR2 (germline): DFQATT, SNEGSKA (reference sequence). The CDR3 is made up of 13 amino acids. Trimming removed 3 bases from V and 7 bases from J, with 15 bases in between.